These 20 T cell receptor beta chains came from one sample sequenced in a study of control samples from healthy donors and cancer patients. Some clones are missing from TCRdb's copy, which holds only in-frame ones; the method was immunoSEQ multiplex PCR. The repertoire holds tens of thousands of clones, with about 89% as singletons. Source material: blood. The receptors were sampled from a man between 45 and 60 years old in good health.

V is TRBV7-9 and J is TRBJ2-2; 8 positions agree with TRBD1. V shed 2 bases, J shed 5 bases, and the junction held 10 bases outside the gene matches. Germline CDR1 reads SEHNR; CDR2 reads FQNEAQ (reference sequence). The CDR3 extends over 17 amino acids. As DNA, the CDR3 is TGTGCCAGCAGCTTACCTCGGGTCACAGGGGGTACCGGGGAGCTGTTTTTT. This gives the protein CASSLPRVTGGTGELFF.

The chain couples TRBV19 to TRBJ2-7; tentatively, D is TRBD2 (5 bases). The CDR3 contains 11 residues. Trimming removed 4 bases from V and 4 bases from J, with 5 bases in between. CDR1 is LNHDA, CDR2 SQIVND, per germline (reference sequence). CDR3 in DNA: TGTGCCAGTAGTACGGGATACGAGCAGTACTTC. Residues: CASSTGYEQYF.

This clone was detected a few times. CDR3 amino acids: CASSLAPLGRPVGYTF. In DNA, the CDR3 is TGTGCCAGCAGCTTAGCGCCTCTCGGCAGGCCGGTGGGCTACACCTTC. The chain uses TRBV7-9 and TRBJ1-2; D unclear. Trimming pared 0 bases from V and 8 bases from J, leaving 19 bases between. The CDR3 has 16 residues. The germline V gene has CDR1 SEHNR and CDR2 FQNEAQ (reference sequence).

The chain links TRBV10-1 to TRBJ2-3; D remains ambiguous. V was clipped by 4 bases and J by 2 bases, with 10 bases between them. Germline V lookup: CDR1 WNHNN, CDR2 SYGVQD (reference sequence). The CDR3 contains 14 residues. As DNA, the CDR3 is TGCGCCAGCAGTGTGGACGAATTCACAGATACGCAGTATTTT. Protein product: CASSVDEFTDTQYF.

Concerning this clone itself: At one of its ends the junction is not consistent with the germline gene, which may arise from a read error. The genes are TRBV19 and TRBJ1-2; no definite D call. From germline, CDR1 is LNHDA and CDR2 SQIVND (reference sequence). The CDR3 length is 10 residues. CDR3: CASSRSSRVF. In nucleotides, the CDR3 is TGTGCCAGTAGTAGAAGCTCGCGAGTCTTC.

This sequence joins TRBV15 and TRBJ1-3; 9 nucleotides agree with TRBD1. V was clipped by 2 bases and J by 2 bases; unmatched bases: 1. The CDR3 length is 15 residues. Germline CDR1 LNHNV, CDR2 YYDKDF (reference sequence). CDR3 bases: TGTGCCACCAGCAGACGACAGGGGGCTGGAAACACCATATATTTT. Translating gives CATSRRQGAGNTIYF.

The chain combines TRBV18 with TRBJ1-6; tentatively, D is TRBD1 (5 bases). CDR3 length: 18 amino acids. V shed 3 bases and J shed 10 bases, with 25 bases lying between them. From germline, CDR1 is KGHSH and CDR2 LQKENI. The CDR3 nucleotides are TGTGCCAGCTCACCCATTGGGTGGGTGGCAGTCGGGGGATCACCCCTCCACTTT. Translating it yields CASSPIGWVAVGGSPLHF.

This clone is a singleton in its sample. The rearrangement links TRBV7-9 to TRBJ2-7, with TRBD1 as a possible D gene (5 bases). V lost 3 bases, J lost 0 bases, and 21 bases lay in between. In germline, CDR1 is SEHNR, CDR2 FQNEAQ (reference sequence). There are 18 residues in the CDR3. The CDR3 is CASSFRQSHTYSSYEQYF. CDR3 DNA sequence: TGTGCCAGCAGCTTTCGACAGAGCCACACTTACAGCTCCTACGAGCAGTACTTC.

The count of this clone is one. The rearrangement joins TRBV7-9 to TRBJ2-7; the D is unclear. Germline CDR1 is SEHNR and CDR2 is FQNEAQ (reference sequence). The CDR3 sequence is 12 residues long. V lost 3 bases and J lost 3, with 6 bases in between. The CDR3 sequence: CASSFVNYEQYF. CDR3 nucleotides: TGTGCCAGCAGCTTTGTGAACTACGAGCAGTACTTC.

The chain carries TRBV5-6 and TRBJ2-4, with D maybe TRBD2 (7 bases). The CDR3 loop spans 16 amino acids. The germline V gene encodes CDR1 SGHDT and CDR2 YYEEEE. Trimming took off 6 bases at V and 1 base at J, with 17 bases between the two ends. CDR3 residues: CASIEGGRRAKNIQYF. CDR3 bases: TGTGCCAGCATCGAGGGGGGGCGCAGGGCCAAAAACATTCAGTACTTC.

J is TRBJ1-2 and V is TRBV5-8, with D unclear. V lost 0 bases and J lost 8, with 14 bases in between. Germline V gives CDR1 SGHTS, CDR2 YDEGEE. The CDR3 length is 14 residues. CDR3 sequence reads: CASSLDSAYGGYTF. CDR3 bases: TGTGCCAGCAGCTTGGACAGCGCATATGGGGGCTACACCTTC.

The rearrangement links TRBV4-1 to TRBJ1-5; D remains unclear. The CDR3 contains 17 residues. Germline V gene data show CDR1 as MGHRA and CDR2 as YSYEKL. V lost 3 bases and J lost 2, with 17 bases in between. CDR3 region: CASSQPWQPGGNQPQHF. The CDR3 nucleotides are TGCGCCAGCAGCCAGCCATGGCAGCCCGGGGGCAATCAGCCCCAGCATTTT.

The count of this clone is one. The V and J genes are TRBV19 and TRBJ2-7; TRBD2 matches at 8 bases. Germline-derived CDR1 and CDR2 are LNHDA and SQIVND (reference sequence). After removal of 5 bases from V and 3 bases from J, the junction contained 12 bases not matched to a gene. The CDR3 covers 16 residues. CDR3 protein: CASSGGHGSGNYEQYF. The CDR3 nucleotides are TGTGCCAGTAGTGGGGGCCATGGTAGCGGGAACTACGAGCAGTACTTC.

This chain links TRBV7-2 with TRBJ2-7, with TRBD1 as a possible D gene (6 bases). CDR3 size: 15 residues. Germline assignment: CDR1 SGHTA and CDR2 FQGNSA. V was shortened by 4 bases and J by 4 bases, with 17 bases between the two germline ends. The CDR3 nucleotides are TGTGCCAGCAGCTCCCAAAACAGGGCGCGATACGAGCAGTACTTC. The encoded protein is CASSSQNRARYEQYF.

The chain is built from TRBV7-6 and TRBJ2-7; D is unclear. The CDR3 consists of 13 residues. Between the trimmed V and J ends, which lost 5 bases and 2 bases, there was a span of 10 bases. Germline V gene lookup returns CDR1 SGHVS and CDR2 FNYEAQ. The CDR3 DNA reads TGTGCCAGCAGCCCTCGGGCCACCTACGAGCAGTACTTC. This gives the protein CASSPRATYEQYF.

In DNA form, the CDR3 reads TGTGCCAGCAGCTTAGGAGGAAGCTCCTATAATTCACCCCTCCACTTT. Protein product: CASSLGGSSYNSPLHF. The V call is TRBV13, the J call TRBJ1-6; no firm D call. The CDR3 spans 16 residues. V dropped 0 bases and J dropped 0 bases, with 6 bases sitting between them. From germline, CDR1 is PRHDT and CDR2 FYEKMQ (reference sequence).

This chain links TRBV24-1 with TRBJ2-7; tentative D call: TRBD1 (5 bases). With 3 bases removed from V and 5 bases from J, the gap between germline ends came to 13 bases. The CDR3 spans 14 residues. The germline CDR1 and CDR2 sequences are KGHDR and SFDVKD. CDR3 sequence reads: CATSDRQPPHEQYF. CDR3 nucleotide sequence: TGTGCCACCAGTGATCGACAGCCTCCCCACGAGCAGTACTTC.

Note on this clone: Other DNA variants within this sample encode the same CDR3. As DNA, the CDR3 is TGTGCCAGCAGCTTAGAACTCGCGGGGGGGCTTACTGGGGCCAACGTCCTGACTTTC. It specifies CASSLELAGGLTGANVLTF. The V gene is TRBV7-2, the J gene TRBJ2-6; 9 bases match TRBD2. The V gene's germline CDR1 is SGHTA and CDR2 FQGNSA. The CDR3 contains 19 residues. The junction had 9 bases not matched to a gene; V was cut back by 1 base and J by 2 bases.

This sequence joins TRBV7-8 and TRBJ1-3; tentative D call: TRBD1 (5 bases). The CDR3 extends over 17 amino acids. Germline values: CDR1 SGHVS, CDR2 FQNEAQ. Deletions cut 4 bases from V and 1 base from J, with 17 bases between. CDR3 nucleotide sequence: TGTGCCAGCAGCTCTCGGCAGGGTTTCGGTTCTGGAAACACCATATATTTT. Protein: CASSSRQGFGSGNTIYF.

This chain uses TRBV3-1 (or the pseudogene TRBV3-2) with TRBJ1-2; 7 bases map to TRBD1. V lost 2 bases, J lost 6 bases, and 9 bases stayed unmatched. The CDR3 has 15 amino acids. Germline V gene data show CDR1 as LGHDT and CDR2 as YNNKEL (reference sequence). The CDR3 protein is CASSQLAMTGNGYTF. The CDR3 DNA follows: TGTGCCAGCAGCCAACTAGCGATGACAGGGAATGGCTACACCTTC.